The 10 T cell receptor beta chains reported below all come from one sample, sequenced in a study of T cell responses to AZD1222 COVID-19 vaccine. Profiled with immunoSEQ multiplex PCR; TCRdb holds only in-frame clones, not every one. The sample gives some 150,000 clones, roughly 90% of which show up once; approximately 1.6% is in the top ten. This specimen consisted of peripheral blood, obtained 28 days after the second AZD1222 dose. These receptor sequences come from an adult who received the AZD1222 COVID-19 vaccine.

This chain links TRBV5-1 with TRBJ2-7; the match to TRBD1 covers 10 bases. Germline CDR1 is SGHRS and CDR2 is YFSETQ. The CDR3 is 15 residues long. Germline trimming cut 3 bases from V and 2 bases from J; bases unmatched to any gene: 5. This CDR3 is CASSSGTGDPYEQYF. DNA for the CDR3: TGCGCCAGCAGCTCGGGGACAGGGGACCCCTACGAGCAGTACTTC. The full variable domain, completed using reference TRBV5-1 and TRBJ2-7, is KAGVTQTPRYLIKTRGQQVTLSCSPISGHRSVSWYQQTPGQGLQFLFEYFSETQRNKGNFPGRFSGRQFSNSRSEMNVSTLELGDSALYLCASSSGTGDPYEQYFGPGTRLTVT.

CDR3 in amino acids: CATSDWGGSTDTQYF. CDR3 coding DNA: TGTGCCACCAGTGATTGGGGCGGGAGCACAGATACGCAGTATTTT. The rearrangement joins TRBV24-1 to TRBJ2-3; tentatively, D is TRBD1 or TRBD2 (5 bases each). Trimming stripped 2 bases from V and 0 bases from J, with 8 bases between. Germline assignment: CDR1 KGHDR and CDR2 SFDVKD. The CDR3 spans 15 residues.

V is TRBV9 and J is TRBJ2-1, with D perhaps TRBD1 or TRBD2 (5 bases each). Germline values: CDR1 SGDLS, CDR2 YYNGEE. The CDR3 contains 18 residues. The V gene lost 1 base and the J gene lost 1 base, with 18 bases spanning the gap. In DNA form, the CDR3 reads TGTGCCAGCAGCGTATTCCCGGGGCCAAGCCTTTCCTACAATGAGCAGTTCTTC. Translated, it gives CASSVFPGPSLSYNEQFF.

The CDR3 here is CARGGWAESTKTSPLHF. The CDR3 coding sequence is TGTGCCAGAGGGGGGTGGGCGGAAAGCACAAAGACTTCACCCCTCCACTTT. V and J are TRBV6-4 and TRBJ1-6; D possibly corresponds to TRBD1 (6 bases). This CDR3 region has 17 residues. Deletions cut 9 bases from V and 9 bases from J, with 27 bases between. Germline V gives CDR1 MRHNA, CDR2 SNTAGT.

CDR3 region: CASSIANRGPNTEAFF. DNA of the CDR3: TGTGCCAGTAGTATAGCGAACAGGGGGCCTAACACTGAAGCTTTCTTT. The rearrangement joins TRBV19 to TRBJ1-1; TRBD1 matches at 9 bases. CDR3 length: 16 residues. CDR1 LNHDA and CDR2 SQIVND come from the germline V gene (reference sequence). V dropped 1 base and J dropped 2; count of bases not matched to a gene: 5.

This chain links TRBV7-8 with TRBJ1-4; D possibly corresponds to TRBD1 (6 bases). The CDR3 consists of 16 residues. CDR1 and CDR2 (germline): SGHVS, FQNEAQ. The germline V and J ends were trimmed by 2 bases and 7 bases, with 17 bases remaining between them. The CDR3: CASSLTRTVFREKLFF. In nucleotides, the CDR3 is TGTGCCAGCAGCTTAACCCGGACAGTTTTTCGTGAAAAACTGTTTTTT.

The rearrangement joins TRBV19 to TRBJ2-5; D perhaps matches TRBD2 (5 bases). Germline assignment: CDR1 LNHDA and CDR2 SQIVND (reference sequence). Trimming stripped 3 bases from V and 1 base from J, with 9 bases between. The CDR3 extends over 14 amino acids. The CDR3 nucleotides read TGTGCCAGTAGTATTCTAAGCGGCCAAGAGACCCAGTACTTC. It codes for CASSILSGQETQYF.

The chain uses TRBV19 and TRBJ1-5; D might be TRBD1 (6 bases). Germline loops: CDR1 LNHDA, CDR2 SQIVND (reference sequence). V lost 2 bases and J 6 bases, leaving 11 bases between the germline ends. There are 14 residues in the CDR3. The CDR3 spells CASSIRGGAQPQHF. DNA for the CDR3: TGTGCCAGTAGTATAAGGGGGGGTGCTCAGCCCCAGCATTTT.

The chain joins TRBV7-9 to TRBJ1-2; D uncertain. The CDR3 totals 14 residues. The germline V gene has CDR1 SEHNR and CDR2 FQNEAQ (reference sequence). V gave up 3 bases and J gave up 7 bases, with 15 bases separating them. The CDR3 DNA sequence: TGTGCCAGCAGCTTCCAGACACTGGATGGTGGCTACACCTTC. This encodes CASSFQTLDGGYTF.

The chain combines TRBV10-2 with TRBJ2-2; D remains unclear. The CDR3 is 13 residues long. Trimming stripped 7 bases from V and 3 bases from J, with 9 bases between. CDR1 is WSHSY and CDR2 is SAAADI in the germline V gene. In nucleotides, the CDR3 is TGCGCCAGCACCGCGGTCTACACCGGGGAGCTGTTTTTT. Translated: CASTAVYTGELFF.